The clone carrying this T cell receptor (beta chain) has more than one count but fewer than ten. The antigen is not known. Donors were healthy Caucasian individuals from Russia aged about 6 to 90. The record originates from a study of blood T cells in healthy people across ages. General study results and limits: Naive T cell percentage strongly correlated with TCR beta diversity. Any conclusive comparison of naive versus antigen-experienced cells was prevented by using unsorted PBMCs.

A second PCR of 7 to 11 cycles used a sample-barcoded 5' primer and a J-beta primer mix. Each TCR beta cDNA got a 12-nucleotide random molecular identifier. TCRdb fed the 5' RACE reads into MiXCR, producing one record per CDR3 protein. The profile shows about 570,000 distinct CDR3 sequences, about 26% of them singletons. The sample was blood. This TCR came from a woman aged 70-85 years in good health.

The CDR3 nucleotides are TGTGCCAGCAGTTTCTGGGCAGGGGTGTCCGGAAACACCATATATTTT. Amino acid sequence: CASSFWAGVSGNTIYF. The rearrangement joins TRBV28 to TRBJ1-3; TRBD1 might be the D (6 bases). This CDR3 region has 16 residues. Germline CDR1 reads MDHEN; CDR2 reads SYDVKM. With 3 bases removed from V and 4 bases from J, the gap between germline ends came to 16 bases.